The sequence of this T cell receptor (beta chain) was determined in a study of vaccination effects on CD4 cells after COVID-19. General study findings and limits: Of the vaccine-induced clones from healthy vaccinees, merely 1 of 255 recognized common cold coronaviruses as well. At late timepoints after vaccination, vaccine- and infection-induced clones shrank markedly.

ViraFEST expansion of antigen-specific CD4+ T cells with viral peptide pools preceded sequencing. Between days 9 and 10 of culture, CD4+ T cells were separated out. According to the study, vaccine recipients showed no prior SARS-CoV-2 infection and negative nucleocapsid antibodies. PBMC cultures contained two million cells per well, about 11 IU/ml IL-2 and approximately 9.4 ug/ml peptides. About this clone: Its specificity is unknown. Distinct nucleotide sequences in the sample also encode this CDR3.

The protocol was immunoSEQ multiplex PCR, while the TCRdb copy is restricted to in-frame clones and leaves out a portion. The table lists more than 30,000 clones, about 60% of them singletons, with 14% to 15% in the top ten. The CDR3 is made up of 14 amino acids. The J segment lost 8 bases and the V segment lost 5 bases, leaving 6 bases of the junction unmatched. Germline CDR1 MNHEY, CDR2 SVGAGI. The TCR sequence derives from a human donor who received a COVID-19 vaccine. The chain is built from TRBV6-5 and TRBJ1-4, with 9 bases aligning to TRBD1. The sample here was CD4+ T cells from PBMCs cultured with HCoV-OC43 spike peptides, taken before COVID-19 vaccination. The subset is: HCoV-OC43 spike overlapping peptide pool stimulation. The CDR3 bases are TGTGCCAGCAGTCTAAGGACAGGGGAGGAAAAACTGTTTTTT. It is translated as CASSLRTGEEKLFF.